This is a list of T cell receptor beta chains from one sample in a study of OX40 agonist ivuxolimab in advanced cancers. Only in-frame clones appear in the TCRdb table, and some are missing; sequencing was by immunoSEQ multiplex PCR. Found here are around 94,000 clones, 80% to 90% of them singletons; the top ten hold around 0.3%. The material was CD4+ or CD8+ T cells sorted from blood, obtained in a trial of the OX40 agonist ivuxolimab. The receptor source for this set is an adult with an advanced solid tumor such as melanoma, head and neck, liver or kidney cancer. Both conserved end residues are part of each CDR3. The order of the fields is clone size, V gene, D gene, J gene, CDR3 protein, CDR3 DNA. A D gene is named only where the DNA matches it firmly. Expanded clones are given a class, and other clones once, few, many or no size at all.

few	TRBV5-1	TRBD2	TRBJ2-2	CASSPGGTSRDGELFF	TGCGCCAGCAGCCCTGGGGGGACTAGCCGGGACGGGGAGCTGTTTTTT
.	TRBV4-3	.	TRBJ1-4	CASSQDAGSNEKLFF	TGCGCCAGCAGCCAAGATGCGGGGTCTAATGAAAAACTGTTTTTT
few	TRBV6-1	.	TRBJ1-1	CASARRVVTEAFF	TGTGCCAGCGCCCGAAGGGTGGTAACTGAAGCTTTCTTT
once	TRBV9	TRBD1	TRBJ2-2	CASSARQGITGELFF	TGTGCCAGCAGCGCAAGACAGGGAATCACCGGGGAGCTGTTTTTT
.	TRBV6-6	.	TRBJ2-2	CASSSQGARGELFF	TGTGCCAGCAGCTCTCAAGGGGCCCGAGGGGAGCTGTTTTTT
once	TRBV18	.	TRBJ2-2	CASSPASPSTGELFF	TGTGCCAGCTCACCGGCTAGCCCCAGCACCGGGGAGCTGTTTTTT
.	TRBV19	TRBD1	TRBJ2-1	CASSPGQGRNEQFF	TGTGCCAGTAGTCCCGGACAGGGCCGGAATGAGCAGTTCTTC
.	TRBV19	.	TRBJ2-3	CASSLSGDTQYF	TGTGCCAGTAGTCTATCCGGGGATACGCAGTATTTT
.	TRBV7-9	.	TRBJ2-6	CASSSTGPGQTSGANVLTF	TGTGCCAGCAGCTCGACAGGCCCGGGACAAACCTCTGGGGCCAACGTCCTGACTTTC
once	TRBV7-2	.	TRBJ2-3	CASSPGWDPLWDTQYF	TGTGCCAGCAGCCCGGGGTGGGACCCCCTGTGGGATACGCAGTATTTT
.	TRBV19	TRBD1	TRBJ2-7	CASSILAQGDYEQYF	TGTGCCAGTAGTATCCTGGCACAGGGGGACTACGAGCAGTACTTC
.	TRBV10-2	TRBD1	TRBJ1-5	CASSRTGERQPQHF	TGCGCCAGCAGTAGGACAGGGGAGCGACAGCCCCAGCATTTT
.	TRBV6-5	.	TRBJ1-1	CASSHGSANTEAFF	TGTGCCAGCAGCCACGGGTCTGCTAACACTGAAGCTTTCTTT
.	TRBV14	.	TRBJ1-1	CASSQDLGYTEAFF	TGTGCCAGCAGCCAAGATCTGGGGTACACTGAAGCTTTCTTT
.	TRBV19	.	TRBJ2-1	CASSIVGRSLHNEQFF	TGTGCCAGTAGTATAGTCGGCCGTTCCCTTCACAATGAGCAGTTCTTC
.	TRBV7-2	.	TRBJ1-1	CASSLGRTLTRPSGVFF	TGTGCCAGCAGCTTAGGGAGGACCCTCACCCGCCCGTCAGGAGTTTTCTTT
once	TRBV2	TRBD1	TRBJ1-5	CASSPNRGQPQHF	TGTGCCAGCAGTCCGAACAGGGGCCAGCCCCAGCATTTT
.	TRBV7-6	.	TRBJ2-1	CASSPAGTFNEQFF	TGTGCCAGCAGCCCAGCCGGGACATTCAATGAGCAGTTCTTC
.	TRBV30	.	TRBJ2-5	CAWSEGGAQETQYF	TGTGCCTGGAGTGAAGGGGGGGCCCAAGAGACCCAGTACTTC
.	TRBV5-8	.	TRBJ1-5	CASSVLNQPQHF	TGTGCCAGCAGCGTGTTGAATCAGCCCCAGCATTTT
.	TRBV10-2	.	TRBJ1-1	CASSAWGQGVNTEAFF	TGCGCCAGCAGTGCGTGGGGGCAGGGAGTGAACACTGAAGCTTTCTTT
.	TRBV6-1	.	TRBJ1-1	CASIRGLVVTEAFF	TGTGCCAGCATCAGAGGACTGGTAGTCACTGAAGCTTTCTTT
.	TRBV10-3	TRBD1	TRBJ1-6	CAISGGQVHNSPLHF	TGTGCCATCAGTGGGGGACAGGTGCATAATTCACCCCTCCACTTT
.	TRBV19	.	TRBJ2-6	CASRRSGLGANVLTF	TGTGCCAGTCGCCGGTCGGGTCTCGGGGCCAACGTCCTGACTTTC
.	TRBV10-3	TRBD2	TRBJ2-1	CAISEPPSGGGRNEQFF	TGTGCCATCAGTGAGCCGCCTAGCGGGGGAGGGCGGAATGAGCAGTTCTTC
.	TRBV11-2	.	TRBJ2-3	CASSLQVGGRYF	TGTGCCAGCAGCCTCCAGGTCGGGGGACGTTATTTT
.	TRBV2	.	TRBJ1-5	CASSVWAPAGNQPQHF	TGTGCCAGCAGTGTTTGGGCTCCGGCGGGGAATCAGCCCCAGCATTTT
.	TRBV11-2	TRBD1	TRBJ2-7	CASSAGTGGMYEQYF	TGTGCCAGCAGCGCTGGGACAGGGGGGATGTACGAGCAGTACTTC
.	TRBV5-1	.	TRBJ2-7	CASSLGSYFPYEQYF	TGCGCCAGCAGCTTAGGCAGCTATTTTCCCTACGAGCAGTACTTC
once	TRBV6-5	.	TRBJ2-1	CASSYSWTSEQFF	TGTGCCAGCAGTTACTCGTGGACGTCTGAGCAGTTCTTC
few	TRBV25-1	.	TRBJ1-1	CASSDWGTEAFF	TGTGCCAGCAGTGATTGGGGAACTGAAGCTTTCTTT
.	TRBV5-4	TRBD1	TRBJ1-1	CASSNDRGGGNTEAFF	TGTGCCAGCAGCAACGACAGGGGCGGCGGGAACACTGAAGCTTTCTTT
.	TRBV2	TRBD2	TRBJ2-2	CASRELAGAVGELFF	TGTGCCAGCAGGGAGCTAGCGGGGGCGGTCGGGGAGCTGTTTTTT
.	TRBV5-1	TRBD2	TRBJ2-7	CASSLGGTSSEQYF	TGCGCCAGCAGCTTGGGGGGGACTAGCTCTGAGCAGTACTTC
.	TRBV5-1	TRBD1	TRBJ1-6	CASSQGQGVAPLHF	TGCGCCAGCAGCCAGGGACAGGGGGTAGCACCCCTCCACTTT
.	TRBV4-1	TRBD2	TRBJ2-1	CASSLTSGGGSYNEQFF	TGCGCCAGCAGCCTCACTAGCGGGGGGGGCTCCTACAATGAGCAGTTCTTC
.	TRBV19	TRBD1	TRBJ2-2	CATGWDRGHPGELFF	TGTGCCACCGGTTGGGACAGGGGGCATCCCGGGGAGCTGTTTTTT
few	TRBV19	TRBD1	TRBJ2-2	CASRAGGGTGELFF	TGTGCCAGTAGGGCAGGGGGCGGCACCGGGGAGCTGTTTTTT
.	TRBV6-1	.	TRBJ1-1	CAVLEPGNTEAFF	TGTGCCGTACTAGAGCCCGGTAACACTGAAGCTTTCTTT
once	TRBV5-5	.	TRBJ1-5	CASSLGRSNQPQHF	TGTGCCAGCAGCTTGGGGCGGAGCAATCAGCCCCAGCATTTT
.	TRBV18	TRBD2	TRBJ2-7	CASLAGGFSYEQYF	TGTGCCAGCCTAGCGGGGGGATTCTCCTACGAGCAGTACTTC
.	TRBV5-1	TRBD1	TRBJ2-2	CASSRDRAAAGELFF	TGCGCCAGCAGCCGGGACAGGGCGGCTGCCGGGGAGCTGTTTTTT
.	TRBV27	TRBD2	TRBJ2-5	CASSFRRSVAGEGETQYF	TGTGCCAGCAGTTTTAGACGGTCGGTAGCGGGGGAGGGAGAGACCCAGTACTTC
.	TRBV6-8	.	TRBJ1-5	CASIRPGGAGQPQHF	TGTGCCAGCATCCGACCGGGGGGCGCGGGTCAGCCCCAGCATTTT
.	TRBV6-5	.	TRBJ2-7	CASTERGSSYEQYF	TGTGCCAGCACCGAAAGGGGTAGTTCCTACGAGCAGTACTTC
.	TRBV7-2	.	TRBJ1-3	CASSLDGRSGNTIYF	TGTGCCAGCAGCTTAGATGGCAGGTCTGGAAACACCATATATTTT
.	TRBV27	TRBD2	TRBJ2-1	CASSPTPLAGFYNEQFF	TGTGCCAGCAGTCCAACGCCCCTAGCGGGGTTTTACAATGAGCAGTTCTTC
.	TRBV7-6	TRBD2	TRBJ2-7	CASKKSGASSYEQYF	TGTGCCAGCAAAAAAAGCGGGGCGAGCTCCTACGAGCAGTACTTC
.	TRBV6-6	.	TRBJ1-5	CASSSEGAQPQHF	TGTGCCAGCAGTTCCGAGGGAGCCCAGCCCCAGCATTTT
.	TRBV12-5	.	TRBJ1-1	CASGASGRPGGTEAFF	TGTGCTAGTGGTGCCTCAGGACGCCCGGGTGGCACTGAAGCTTTCTTT